A selection of T cell receptor beta chains follows, all from one sample in a study of Ad26.COV2.S vaccination and SARS-CoV-2 variants. Clones were sequenced by immunoSEQ multiplex PCR, and TCRdb holds only the in-frame ones, with some missing. The data contain hundreds of thousands of clones, 65% to 90% of them singletons. Sample: peripheral blood, taken in a trial of Ad26.COV2.S vaccine versus placebo. These receptors were collected from a person aged 18-60 years who received the Ad26.COV2.S COVID-19 vaccine or a placebo. The CDR3 runs from the conserved cysteine through the conserved F or W. Fields, in order: V gene, D gene, clone size, J gene, CDR3 DNA, CDR3 protein. The D gene is left open where the match is weak. Only some rows state a clone size, as once, few, many or a class for expanded clones.

TRBV28,NA,NA,TRBJ1-2,TGTGCCAGCAGTTTAAAAGGCGGGAACTATGGCTACACCTTC,CASSLKGGNYGYTF
TRBV5-6,NA,NA,TRBJ1-4,TGTGCCAGCAGCTCGGCAGGGATCAGTAATGAAAAACTGTTTTTT,CASSSAGISNEKLFF
TRBV28,TRBD2,NA,TRBJ2-3,TGTGCCAGCAGTTTACCTAGCGGGAGTATGAGGACGCAGTATTTT,CASSLPSGSMRTQYF
TRBV18,NA,NA,TRBJ2-3,TGTGCCAGCTCACCACCGATGGGAACCTACACAGATACGCAGTATTTT,CASSPPMGTYTDTQYF
TRBV5-1,NA,NA,TRBJ1-1,TGCGCCACCCAAAGGGGGGACCCCATGAACACTGAAGCTTTCTTT,CATQRGDPMNTEAFF
TRBV6-2/TRBV6-3,NA,NA,TRBJ1-3,TGTGCCAGCAGTTACTCCATACTCCGGGACACCTCTGGAAACACCATATATTTT,CASSYSILRDTSGNTIYF
TRBV2,TRBD1,NA,TRBJ1-1,TGTGCCAGCAGTGTAGGGACAGGGAACACTGAAGCTTTCTTT,CASSVGTGNTEAFF
TRBV27,NA,once,TRBJ2-1,TGTGCCAGCAGTTTATCTTCGGCGGACAATGAGCAGTTCTTC,CASSLSSADNEQFF
TRBV11-1,NA,NA,TRBJ1-5,TGTGCCAGCAGCTCCAGATCTAATCAGCCCCAGCATTTT,CASSSRSNQPQHF
TRBV11-2,NA,NA,TRBJ2-6,TGTGCCAGCAGCTTAGTTTGGACTGGGTCCTCTGGGGCCAACGTCCTGACTTTC,CASSLVWTGSSGANVLTF
TRBV7-9,TRBD2,NA,TRBJ2-1,TGTGCCAGCACCTGGAGGGAGCGGGAGGGCTTCGACAATGAGCAGTTCTTC,CASTWREREGFDNEQFF
TRBV12-5,TRBD2,NA,TRBJ2-1,TGTGCTAGTGGTTTGGAACTAGCGGGCGACTACAATGAGCAGTTCTTC,CASGLELAGDYNEQFF
TRBV4-3,TRBD1,NA,TRBJ2-5,TGCGCCAGCAGCCAAGGGACAGGGTGGGGAGAGACCCAGTACTTC,CASSQGTGWGETQYF
TRBV19,NA,NA,TRBJ1-4,TGTGCCAGTAGTAGTATATGGGACTCTCGCGAAAAACTGTTTTTT,CASSSIWDSREKLFF
TRBV29-1,TRBD1,few,TRBJ1-5,TGCAGCGCAGGACAGGGGCGCGGTCAGCCCCAGCATTTT,CSAGQGRGQPQHF
TRBV4-3,NA,NA,TRBJ1-5,TGCGCCAGCAGTCAGGACGGGTTTAGCAATCAGCCCCAGCATTTT,CASSQDGFSNQPQHF
TRBV9,TRBD2,NA,TRBJ2-3,TGTGCCAGTTCACCCCTCGGGGGGTACCGGACAGATACGCAGTATTTT,CASSPLGGYRTDTQYF
TRBV19,NA,NA,TRBJ1-5,TGTGCCAGTAGCCTCACTACGATGGGCAATCAGCCCCAGCATTTT,CASSLTTMGNQPQHF